What follows are 4 T cell receptor beta chains derived from one specimen sequenced in a study of blood T cell repertoires in COVID-19. This table comes from immunoSEQ multiplex PCR, and its TCRdb copy is limited to in-frame clones, with some not included. In the table there are 120,000 to 150,000 clones, almost 90% of which are singletons. What was sequenced was peripheral blood. The receptors shown here come from a woman aged 60 to 75 with acute or convalescent COVID-19.

V and J are TRBV6-2 or TRBV6-3 and TRBJ2-7; 11 nucleotides align to TRBD2. From germline, CDR1 is MNHEY and CDR2 SVGEGT. Trimming at V came to 6 bases and at J to 8 bases, leaving 9 bases not matched to a gene. The CDR3 loop spans 14 amino acids. CDR3 amino acids: CASSDRLAGGKQYF. The CDR3 coding sequence is TGTGCCAGCAGCGACAGGCTAGCGGGGGGCAAGCAGTACTTC.

This chain joins TRBV19 and TRBJ1-1; D remains unclear. This CDR3 region has 13 residues. CDR1 is LNHDA, CDR2 SQIVND, per germline (reference sequence). The V gene lost 7 bases and the J gene lost 1 base, with 10 bases spanning the gap. CDR3 amino acids: CASTRTSNTEAFF. For the CDR3, the DNA is TGTGCCAGTACTCGGACTTCGAACACTGAAGCTTTCTTT.

Written as DNA, the CDR3 is TGTGCCAGCAGCCAGGAGGACAGGAACACTGAAGCTTTCTTT. Translated: CASSQEDRNTEAFF. This chain joins TRBV3-1 (or the pseudogene TRBV3-2) and TRBJ1-1; D possibly corresponds to TRBD1 (6 bases). CDR1 and CDR2 (germline): LGHDT, YNNKEL (reference sequence). The CDR3 extends over 14 amino acids. The germline V and J ends were trimmed by 3 bases and 1 base, with 9 bases remaining between them.

The rearrangement joins TRBV4-2 to TRBJ1-1, with D possibly matching TRBD1 (6 bases). Germline values: CDR1 LGHNA, CDR2 YNFKEQ. V was trimmed by 0 bases and J by 3 bases, leaving 11 bases between them. The CDR3 loop spans 15 amino acids. The CDR3 DNA reads TGTGCCAGCAGCCAAGAAACAGGGTTTGACACTGAAGCTTTCTTT. Its translation: CASSQETGFDTEAFF.